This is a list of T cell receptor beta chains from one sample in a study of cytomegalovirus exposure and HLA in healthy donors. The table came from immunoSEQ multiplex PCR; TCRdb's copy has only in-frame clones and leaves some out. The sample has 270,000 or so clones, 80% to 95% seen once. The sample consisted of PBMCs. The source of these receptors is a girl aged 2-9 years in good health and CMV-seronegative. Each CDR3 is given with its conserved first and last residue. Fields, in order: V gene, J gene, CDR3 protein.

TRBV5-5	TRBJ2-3	CASSLGLAGGTDTQYF
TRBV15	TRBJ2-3	CATSREQGAGDTQYF
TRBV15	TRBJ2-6	CATSRGTGESGANVLTF
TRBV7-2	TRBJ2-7	CASSLGASGSYEQYF
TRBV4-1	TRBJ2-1	CASSHPGLAGDGEQFF
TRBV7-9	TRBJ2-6	CASSSTGGAFGANVLTF
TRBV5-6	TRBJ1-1	CASSPTAAGDTEAFF
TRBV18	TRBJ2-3	CASSRYGTGGLTDTQYF
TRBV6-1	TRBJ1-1	CASRREGWDTEAFF
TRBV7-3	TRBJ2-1	CASSSGLAPYNEQFF
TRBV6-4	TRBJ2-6	CASRTGFSLSGANVLTF